The clone carrying this T cell receptor (beta chain) has a count of ten or more. Each CDR3 protein is one row after TCRdb ran MiXCR on the RT-PCR reads. Of hundreds of thousands of distinct CDR3 sequences listed, 11% to 15% are singletons. Germline lookup yields CDR1 SGHTA and CDR2 FQGNSA. CDR3 length equals 12 residues. V lost 5 bases and J lost 5, with 9 bases in between. The chain is built from TRBV7-2 and TRBJ2-5, with unresolved D. The specimen sequenced was memory CD4+ T cells from blood. The clonotype originates from a female donor in good health, serving as a healthy control. CDR3 in DNA: TGTGCCAGCAGCCCCGGTTGGGAGACCCAGTACTTC. Its protein is CASSPGWETQYF.